This TCR beta chain was profiled in a study of blood T cell repertoires in COVID-19 (dated by TCRdb to about 2020). With respect to the entire study: Samples from collaborators originated in the United States, Italy and Spain and spanned both the acute and convalescent phases of COVID-19. Samples were obtained from the ongoing ImmuneRACE study (first 160 participants) and from 1,200 or so subjects provided by 6 global collaborators. The prospective study material was composed of cDNA or gDNA derived from T cells, B-cell-depleted T cells, or PBMCs. Subjects who had been exposed to COVID-19, were actively infected with it, or had recovered from it provided the deeply sampled blood TCRbeta repertoires that made up the dataset. Where available, HLA class I and class II types were obtained from metadata supplied by the sample provider rather than from assay-based typing. A freely available public database, intended as a resource for researchers studying the immune response to SARS-CoV-2, is where the repertoires were released. Sample metadata almost always included a de-identified subject ID, COVID-19 status, age in years and sex.

Each collaborating institution followed its own protocols to collect whole blood in K2EDTA tubes. For TCRbeta analysis, collaborators shipped samples in one of three forms: frozen whole blood, isolated PBMCs, or DNA extracted from either of those sample types. Points on this clone: Its antigen is not yet known. No much larger clone is present one base from it, and per-base qualities are unavailable.

What the study reported, not specific to this receptor: How much clinical and demographic metadata was included differed by source and by participant, and the metadata was provided uncurated.

V is cut back by 5 bases and J by 5 bases, with 10 bases in the junction unmatched. Looking up the germline V gene yields CDR1 MNHEY and CDR2 SVGAGI. The CDR3, from cysteine to phenylalanine, totals 15 residues. Only the CDR3 DNA is retained, 45 bases long and in frame from the first base. TCRbeta CDR3 regions were amplified from genomic DNA by means of the immunoSEQ Assay, a bias-controlled multiplex PCR. On the authors' methods: The number of nucleated cells in each sample was estimated from the amplification of reference gene primers within the assay. Sequence reads were collapsed and filtered to measure the absolute abundance of every unique TCRbeta CDR3 rearrangement. For each sample, productive Simpson clonality was calculated by taking the square root of Simpson's diversity index across productive rearrangements. TCRdb took this table from immuneACCESS and kept in-frame rearrangements with V and J called. Such tables lack part of the clones; where checked against another copy, unresolved V genes explain under half of the gap, and the rest is unexplained. That table is the source of V, J and clone size, and D and trimming were worked out from the DNA. The sample table contains about 240,000 clones; only one count was recorded for roughly nine tenths of them. The ten top clones hold 6.2% of the sample.

Material: peripheral blood. Recombination joined TRBV6-5 with TRBJ2-7; 9 of the junction bases match TRBD1. This TCR derives from a man aged 55 to 70 with acute or convalescent COVID-19. The bases are TGTGCCAGCAGTCCCGATGGACAGGGGCGGCACGAGCAGTACTTC. Its protein is CASSPDGQGRHEQYF.